The 10 T cell receptor beta chains reported below all come from one sample, sequenced in a study of blood T cell repertoires in COVID-19. Sequencing used immunoSEQ multiplex PCR; TCRdb keeps in-frame clones, though not all of them. The repertoire holds under 300,000 clones, approximately 90% seen once, with 1.5% to 2% in the top ten. Source material: PBMCs or T cells enriched from blood (not recorded which). The receptor set was obtained from a woman between 18 and 30 years old who had recovered from COVID-19.

CDR3 nucleotides: TGCGCCAGCAGCCAAGATGAACAGGGCCTCTATGGCTACACCTTC. Protein product: CASSQDEQGLYGYTF. V usage is TRBV4-1 and J usage is TRBJ1-2; D may be TRBD1 (6 bases). Germline CDR1 and CDR2: MGHRA and YSYEKL. The ends were cut back, 0 bases at V and 4 bases at J, with 12 bases in the middle. The CDR3 spans 15 residues.

V usage is TRBV4-2 and J usage is TRBJ2-1; 7 bases fit TRBD2. Germline-derived CDR1 and CDR2 are LGHNA and YNFKEQ. This CDR3 has 17 residues. The trim removed 0 bases at V and 0 bases at J, leaving 5 bases unmatched. The CDR3 region has the DNA TGTGCCAGCAGCCAAGAAGGAGGCGGGAGCTCCTACAATGAGCAGTTCTTC. This encodes CASSQEGGGSSYNEQFF.

CDR3 bases: TGTGCCAGTAGGCTGAGGCAAACCTATGGCTACACCTTC. It yields the protein CASRLRQTYGYTF. The chain uses TRBV19 and TRBJ1-2, with no clear D. Trimming took 6 bases from V and 4 from J, leaving 12 bases between them. This CDR3 region has 13 residues. The V gene's germline CDR1 is LNHDA and CDR2 SQIVND (reference sequence).

This rearrangement joins TRBV12-3 or TRBV12-4 to TRBJ1-2, with D possibly being TRBD1 (6 bases). CDR3 length equals 12 residues. Trimming shortened V by 3 bases and J by 8 bases, and 10 bases separated the two germline ends. The CDR3 nucleotides read TGTGCCAGCAGTTTCCCCGGGACAGGCTACACCTTC. It specifies CASSFPGTGYTF.

The chain recombines TRBV7-3 with TRBJ2-1, with 8 bases fitting TRBD2. Germline loops: CDR1 SGHTA, CDR2 FQGTGA. The CDR3 runs to 16 residues. The ends lost 6 bases at V and 5 bases at J; junction bases unmatched: 12. CDR3 protein: CASSTRRSGRHNEQFF. CDR3 DNA sequence: TGTGCCAGCAGTACCCGGAGGAGCGGGAGACACAATGAGCAGTTCTTC.

V gene TRBV6-2 or TRBV6-3 combines with J gene TRBJ1-2, with D unresolved. The germline gives CDR1 MNHEY, CDR2 SVGEGT. This CDR3 region has 13 residues. V lost 5 bases and J lost 4, with 11 bases in between. The CDR3 loop reads CASSSGVRYGYTF. DNA for the CDR3: TGTGCCAGCAGTAGCGGGGTGCGCTATGGCTACACCTTC.

The CDR3 is CAGTSGVRFSGANVLTF. For the CDR3, the DNA is TGCGCCGGAACTAGCGGGGTCCGTTTCTCTGGGGCCAACGTCCTGACTTTC. V and J are TRBV10-1 and TRBJ2-6; 10 nucleotides agree with TRBD2. The germline CDR1 and CDR2 sequences are WNHNN and SYGVQD (reference sequence). Germline trimming cut 11 bases from V and 0 bases from J; bases unmatched to any gene: 10. The length of the CDR3 is 17 residues.

The V gene is TRBV24-1, the J gene TRBJ2-3; weak D call: TRBD2 (6 bases). From germline, CDR1 is KGHDR and CDR2 SFDVKD. The CDR3 totals 16 residues. V dropped 4 bases and J dropped 2 bases, with 15 bases sitting between them. CDR3 nucleotides: TGTGCCACCAGTGACGGGACTGCCGTGTACACAGATACGCAGTATTTT. It translates to CATSDGTAVYTDTQYF.

The chain links TRBV6-2 or TRBV6-3 to TRBJ1-1; D is uncertain. Germline CDR1 reads MNHEY; CDR2 reads SVGEGT. The CDR3 totals 16 residues. Deletions cut 0 bases from V and 0 bases from J, with 11 bases between. CDR3 loop: CASSYSIPGMNTEAFF. The CDR3 region has the DNA TGTGCCAGCAGTTACTCGATTCCCGGGATGAACACTGAAGCTTTCTTT.

The genes are TRBV19 and TRBJ2-1; D is unresolved. The germline V gene encodes CDR1 LNHDA and CDR2 SQIVND (reference sequence). V lost 4 bases, J lost 7 bases, and 14 bases lay in between. This CDR3 is 14 amino acids long. CDR3 loop: CASSRPDPYNEQFF. CDR3 DNA sequence: TGTGCCAGTAGTAGGCCAGATCCTTATAATGAGCAGTTCTTC. Supplemented by reference TRBV19 and TRBJ2-1, the full variable domain reads DGGITQSPKYLFRKEGQNVTLSCEQNLNHDAMYWYRQDPGQGLRLIYYSQIVNDFQKGDIAEGYSVSREKKESFPLTVTSAQKNPTAFYLCASSRPDPYNEQFFGPGTRLTVL.